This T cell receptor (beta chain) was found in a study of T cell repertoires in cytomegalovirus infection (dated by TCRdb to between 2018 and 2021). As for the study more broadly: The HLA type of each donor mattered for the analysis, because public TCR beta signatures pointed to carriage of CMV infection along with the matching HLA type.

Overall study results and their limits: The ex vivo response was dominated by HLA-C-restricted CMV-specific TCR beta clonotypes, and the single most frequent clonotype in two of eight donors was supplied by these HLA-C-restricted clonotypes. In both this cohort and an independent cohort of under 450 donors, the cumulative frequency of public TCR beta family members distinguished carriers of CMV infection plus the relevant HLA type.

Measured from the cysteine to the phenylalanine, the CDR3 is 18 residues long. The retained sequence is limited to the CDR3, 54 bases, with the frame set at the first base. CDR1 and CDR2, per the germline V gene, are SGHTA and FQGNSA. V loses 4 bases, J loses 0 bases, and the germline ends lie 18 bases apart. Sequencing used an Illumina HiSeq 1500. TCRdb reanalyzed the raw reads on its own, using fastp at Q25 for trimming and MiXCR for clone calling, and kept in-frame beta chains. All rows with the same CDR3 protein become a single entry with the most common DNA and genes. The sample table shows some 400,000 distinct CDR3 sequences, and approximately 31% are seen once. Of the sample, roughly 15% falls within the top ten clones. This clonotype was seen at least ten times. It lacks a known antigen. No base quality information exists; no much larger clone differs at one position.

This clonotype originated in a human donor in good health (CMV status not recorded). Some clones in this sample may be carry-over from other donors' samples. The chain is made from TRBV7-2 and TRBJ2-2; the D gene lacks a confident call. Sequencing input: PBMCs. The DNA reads TGTGCCAGCAGCTGGTACCGCCCAACCCCTACGAACACCGGGGAGCTGTTTTTT. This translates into CASSWYRPTPTNTGELFF. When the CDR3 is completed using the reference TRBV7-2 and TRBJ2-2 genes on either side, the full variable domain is GAGVSQSPSNKVTEKGKDVELRCDPISGHTALYWYRQSLGQGLEFLIYFQGNSAPDKSGLPSDRFSAERTGGSVSTLTIQRTQQEDSAVYLCASSWYRPTPTNTGELFFGEGSRLTVL.